A selection of T cell receptor beta chains follows, all from one sample in a study of CD8+CD57+ T cells in acquired aplastic anemia. TCRdb re-derived calls from the reads in MiXCR, one entry per CDR3 protein. Of hundreds of thousands of distinct CDR3 sequences detected, roughly 50% appear once; the ten largest clones hold about 20%. The sequenced sample was sorted CD4+, CD8+, or CD8+CD57+ T cells (not recorded which) from PBMCs. These receptors originate from a human donor with aplastic anemia. The CDR3 runs from the conserved cysteine through the conserved F or W. Fields, in order: D gene, J gene, CDR3 length, V gene, clone size, CDR3 protein, CDR3 DNA. The D gene is left open where the match is weak. Part of the rows lack a size; the others show once, few, many or a class for expanded clones.

d_gene: -
j_gene: TRBJ1-5
len: 14
v_gene: TRBV19
abundance: many
CDR3aa: CASSITGSNQPQHF
CDR3nt: TGTGCCAGTAGTATAACAGGTTCAAATCAGCCCCAGCATTTT

d_gene: TRBD1
j_gene: TRBJ1-1
len: 14
v_gene: TRBV10-3
abundance: many
CDR3aa: CAIRGGQGNTEAFF
CDR3nt: TGTGCCATCAGAGGGGGACAGGGGAACACTGAAGCTTTCTTT

d_gene: -
j_gene: TRBJ1-2
len: 15
v_gene: TRBV25-1
abundance: many
CDR3aa: CASSEYGGYNYGYTF
CDR3nt: TGTGCCAGCAGTGAATATGGGGGGTATAACTATGGCTACACCTTC

d_gene: -
j_gene: TRBJ2-7
len: 16
v_gene: TRBV9
abundance: once
CDR3aa: CASSVGVGGNGAEQHF
CDR3nt: TGTGCCAGCAGCGTAGGGGTAGGAGGGAATGGGGCCGAGCAGCACTTC

d_gene: -
j_gene: TRBJ1-6
len: 15
v_gene: TRBV19
abundance: many
CDR3aa: CASSITGSDNSPLHF
CDR3nt: TGTGCCAGTAGTATAACAGGGTCAGACAATTCACCCCTCCACTTT

d_gene: TRBD1
j_gene: TRBJ1-1
len: 17
v_gene: TRBV9
abundance: many
CDR3aa: CASSVASQGAMAPEAFF
CDR3nt: TGTGCCAGCAGCGTAGCCTCACAGGGGGCGATGGCCCCTGAAGCTTTCTTT

d_gene: TRBD2
j_gene: TRBJ2-7
len: 13
v_gene: TRBV20-1
abundance: -
CDR3aa: CSALLAGGHEQYF
CDR3nt: TGCAGTGCCCTACTAGCGGGGGGGCACGAGCAGTACTTC

d_gene: -
j_gene: TRBJ2-7
len: 13
v_gene: TRBV2
abundance: -
CDR3aa: CASTRDTSYEQYF
CDR3nt: TGTGCCAGCACCCGGGACACTTCCTACGAGCAGTACTTC

d_gene: -
j_gene: TRBJ2-2
len: 14
v_gene: TRBV9
abundance: -
CDR3aa: CASSVGALIGELFF
CDR3nt: TGTGCCAGCAGCGTGGGCGCGCTGATCGGGGAGCTGTTTTTT

d_gene: TRBD1
j_gene: TRBJ1-2
len: 18
v_gene: TRBV4-1
abundance: many
CDR3aa: CASSHDYLDRDRFHGYTF
CDR3nt: TGCGCCAGCAGCCATGACTACCTCGACCGGGACAGGTTCCATGGCTACACCTTC

d_gene: -
j_gene: TRBJ2-7
len: 11
v_gene: TRBV7-2
abundance: many
CDR3aa: CASSSTYEQYF
CDR3nt: TGTGCCAGCAGCTCCACCTACGAGCAGTACTTC

d_gene: TRBD1
j_gene: TRBJ2-7
len: 12
v_gene: TRBV19
abundance: -
CDR3aa: CASLGQGAEQYF
CDR3nt: TGTGCCAGTTTGGGACAGGGGGCCGAGCAGTACTTC

d_gene: -
j_gene: TRBJ1-5
len: 12
v_gene: TRBV7-9
abundance: -
CDR3aa: CASSFSGQTQHF
CDR3nt: TGTGCCAGCAGCTTTTCCGGACAGACCCAGCATTTT

d_gene: -
j_gene: TRBJ2-2
len: 17
v_gene: TRBV5-1
abundance: few
CDR3aa: CASSLAPGGANTGELFF
CDR3nt: TGCGCCAGCAGCTTGGCCCCAGGCGGGGCGAACACCGGGGAGCTGTTTTTT

d_gene: -
j_gene: TRBJ2-2
len: 14
v_gene: TRBV6-1
abundance: many
CDR3aa: CASRTKHNTGELFF
CDR3nt: TGTGCCAGCAGAACGAAACACAACACCGGGGAGCTGTTTTTT

d_gene: -
j_gene: TRBJ2-7
len: 13
v_gene: TRBV30
abundance: -
CDR3aa: CAWSSRTSYEQYF
CDR3nt: TGTGCCTGGAGCTCCCGGACATCCTACGAGCAGTACTTC

d_gene: -
j_gene: TRBJ2-3
len: 14
v_gene: TRBV19
abundance: -
CDR3aa: CASMSRGQSWTQYF
CDR3nt: TGTGCCAGTATGAGTAGGGGCCAATCGTGGACGCAGTATTTT

d_gene: TRBD1
j_gene: TRBJ2-7
len: 13
v_gene: TRBV12-5
abundance: few
CDR3aa: CASGWDRAYEQYF
CDR3nt: TGTGCTAGTGGTTGGGACAGGGCCTACGAGCAGTACTTC

d_gene: -
j_gene: TRBJ1-2
len: 11
v_gene: TRBV4-1
abundance: many
CDR3aa: CASSHLGGYTF
CDR3nt: TGCGCCAGCAGCCATCTCGGTGGCTACACCTTC

d_gene: -
j_gene: TRBJ2-3
len: 14
v_gene: TRBV6-1
abundance: many
CDR3aa: CASSDGSSTDTQYF
CDR3nt: TGTGCCAGCAGTGATGGGTCGAGCACAGATACGCAGTATTTT

d_gene: TRBD1
j_gene: TRBJ2-7
len: 14
v_gene: TRBV10-3
abundance: -
CDR3aa: CAICPGQGVYEQYF
CDR3nt: TGTGCCATTTGCCCGGGACAGGGAGTCTACGAGCAGTACTTC

d_gene: -
j_gene: TRBJ2-7
len: 15
v_gene: TRBV7-9
abundance: -
CDR3aa: CASSSAGTRYYEQYF
CDR3nt: TGTGCCAGCAGCTCCGCCGGGACAAGGTACTACGAGCAGTACTTC

d_gene: -
j_gene: TRBJ1-2
len: 15
v_gene: TRBV9
abundance: -
CDR3aa: CASSVVDFPNYGYTF
CDR3nt: TGTGCCAGCAGCGTAGTGGATTTCCCAAACTATGGCTACACCTTC

d_gene: TRBD1
j_gene: TRBJ1-1
len: 15
v_gene: TRBV4-1
abundance: many
CDR3aa: CASSLQDRGDTEAFF
CDR3nt: TGCGCCAGCAGCCTCCAGGACAGGGGAGACACTGAAGCTTTCTTT

d_gene: -
j_gene: TRBJ1-3
len: 15
v_gene: TRBV19
abundance: -
CDR3aa: CASSIGQLTGNTIYF
CDR3nt: TGTGCCAGTAGTATCGGACAACTAACTGGAAACACCATATATTTT

d_gene: -
j_gene: TRBJ1-3
len: 13
v_gene: TRBV30
abundance: many
CDR3aa: CACHGISGNTIYF
CDR3nt: TGTGCCTGCCATGGGATATCTGGAAACACCATATATTTT

d_gene: -
j_gene: TRBJ2-7
len: 15
v_gene: TRBV9
abundance: -
CDR3aa: CATSGGPRTTSEQYF
CDR3nt: TGTGCCACCTCCGGGGGTCCCCGAACTACGTCCGAGCAGTACTTC

d_gene: -
j_gene: TRBJ1-2
len: 16
v_gene: TRBV7-9
abundance: -
CDR3aa: CASSLGGVGADYGYTF
CDR3nt: TGTGCCAGCAGCTTAGGGGGGGTGGGGGCCGACTATGGCTACACCTTC

d_gene: TRBD1
j_gene: TRBJ2-4
len: 15
v_gene: TRBV25-1
abundance: -
CDR3aa: CASSATTGGDNLQYF
CDR3nt: TGTGCCAGCAGCGCCACCACAGGGGGCGATAATCTTCAGTACTTC

d_gene: TRBD1
j_gene: TRBJ1-2
len: 16
v_gene: TRBV2
abundance: -
CDR3aa: CASSDGTGVPNYGYTF
CDR3nt: TGTGCCAGCAGTGACGGGACAGGGGTTCCTAACTATGGCTACACCTTC

d_gene: -
j_gene: TRBJ1-6
len: 14
v_gene: TRBV12-3/TRBV12-4
abundance: many
CDR3aa: CASSLASNNSPLHF
CDR3nt: TGTGCCAGCAGTTTAGCTAGTAATAATTCACCCCTCCACTTT

d_gene: -
j_gene: TRBJ1-5
len: 13
v_gene: TRBV2
abundance: -
CDR3aa: CAGSLGPGQPQHF
CDR3nt: TGTGCCGGCAGCTTGGGCCCGGGGCAGCCCCAGCATTTT

d_gene: -
j_gene: TRBJ1-6
len: 17
v_gene: TRBV7-9
abundance: -
CDR3aa: CASSFRTATTGGSPLHF
CDR3nt: TGTGCCAGCAGCTTCCGGACTGCTACTACCGGGGGATCACCCCTCCACTTT

d_gene: -
j_gene: TRBJ1-2
len: 15
v_gene: TRBV10-3
abundance: many
CDR3aa: CAISEYRDINYGYTF
CDR3nt: TGTGCCATCAGTGAGTACCGGGACATTAACTATGGCTACACCTTC